The entry below describes one T cell receptor (beta chain). Its specific antigen is unknown. Base qualities are not at hand, and no much larger clone is one base apart. The source of the sample is a study of blood T cell repertoires in COVID-19 (dated by TCRdb to 2020 to 2022). Regarding the study in general: The collaborator samples originated in the United States, Italy and Spain and spanned the acute and convalescent phases of COVID-19. The material from the prospective study consisted of cDNA or gDNA derived from T cells, B-cell-depleted T cells, or PBMCs. The dataset comprised deeply sampled blood TCRbeta repertoires from subjects exposed to, actively infected with, or recovered from COVID-19. The repertoires were released in a freely available public database meant as a resource for research on the immune response to SARS-CoV-2. Samples were obtained from the ongoing ImmuneRACE study (first 160 participants) and from some 1,200 subjects provided by 6 global collaborators. The sample metadata nearly always contained a de-identified subject ID, COVID-19 status, age in years and sex. Where HLA class I and class II types were available, the types were taken from metadata supplied by the sample provider, not from assay-based typing. What the authors observed across the whole study: Clinical and demographic metadata were provided uncurated, with the amount varying by source and participant.

Participants in the prospective study were aged about 18 to 90 years, lived in more than 20 United States geographic areas, and enrolled through a virtual design. In the prospective study, participants were assigned to cohorts based on the clinical history participants reported in a screening survey and a study questionnaire. A participant counted as exposed if, within 2 weeks of entering the study, that participant had been in contact with someone who had a PCR-confirmed or clinician-diagnosed COVID-19 case. In the prospective study, whole blood, serum and a nasopharyngeal or oropharyngeal swab were collected from each participant by mobile phlebotomists. Participants in the prospective study had the option to provide additional blood draws and questionnaires over a 2-month period. Before DNA extraction, blood samples from the prospective study were shipped at room temperature or frozen. TCRbeta CDR3 regions were amplified from genomic DNA by means of the immunoSEQ Assay, a bias-controlled multiplex PCR. As for how the authors treated the data: Within the assay, amplification of reference gene primers was used to estimate how many nucleated cells each sample contained. Sequence reads were collapsed and filtered to measure the absolute abundance of every unique TCRbeta CDR3 rearrangement. For each sample, productive Simpson clonality was calculated as the square root of Simpson's diversity index across productive rearrangements. Not all clones reach the TCRdb copy of this immuneACCESS table, which keeps in-frame sequences only. Checked studies attribute under half of the gap to unresolved V genes and leave the rest unexplained. D and trimming come from the DNA, and the V and J calls and clone size come from that table. In this sample the table shows 250,000 to 400,000 clones, around 85% of which occur a single time. 1.5% to 2% of the sample lies in the top ten.

The CDR3 has 13 amino acids, counting the end cysteine and phenylalanine. The only DNA kept is the CDR3, 39 bases in frame from the first base. CDR1 LNHDA and CDR2 SQIVND are derived from the germline V gene (reference sequence). V and J lose 5 bases and 1 base, and a span of 8 bases separates them. The chain couples TRBV19 to TRBJ2-5; perhaps TRBD2 is the D gene, with 6 bases matching. The sample was PBMCs or T cells enriched from blood (not recorded which). The sequence was collected from a young woman who had been exposed to COVID-19. At the DNA level, the sequence is TGTGCCAGTAGTTGGGGACTCCAAGAGACCCAGTACTTC. Its protein is CASSWGLQETQYF.